A selection of T cell receptor beta chains follows, all from one sample in a study of beta chain features in type 1 diabetes. Produced via immunoSEQ multiplex PCR; TCRdb's table is partial and in-frame only. The sample holds tens of thousands of clones, around 49% seen once. Input material: central memory CD4+ T cells from blood. Every receptor here comes from a man aged 25-45 years with type 1 diabetes. Each CDR3 is given with its conserved first and last residue. The order of the fields is D gene, J gene, clone size, V gene, CDR3 DNA, CDR3 protein. D genes are given only for firm matches. Where a row states a size, it is once, few, many or the class of an expanded clone; other rows omit it.

D: TRBD2
J: TRBJ2-2
size: -
V: TRBV19
DNA: TGTGCCAGTACCAAAGCGGGAGTCGGCGGGGAGCTGTTTTTT
CDR3: CASTKAGVGGELFF

D: TRBD1
J: TRBJ2-7
size: -
V: TRBV25-1
DNA: TGTGCCAGCAGTGCCCGTGGGACAGGGGGCTACGAGCAGTACTTC
CDR3: CASSARGTGGYEQYF

D: -
J: TRBJ1-4
size: -
V: TRBV12-5
DNA: TGTGCTAGTGGCCGATCGGGACAACCTAATGAAAAACTGTTTTTT
CDR3: CASGRSGQPNEKLFF

D: TRBD2
J: TRBJ2-7
size: -
V: TRBV5-4
DNA: TGTGCCAGCAGCTTGACTAGCGGGAGCTCCTACGAGCAGTACTTC
CDR3: CASSLTSGSSYEQYF

D: TRBD1
J: TRBJ2-3
size: few
V: TRBV5-1
DNA: TGCGCCAGCAGCTCTTCCGGGACAGGGACGGGTACGCAGTATTTT
CDR3: CASSSSGTGTGTQYF

D: -
J: TRBJ2-1
size: -
V: TRBV4-1
DNA: TGCGCCAGCAGCCAAGAAGCATACAGGGCAGTTACCTACAATGAGCAGTTCTTC
CDR3: CASSQEAYRAVTYNEQFF

D: -
J: TRBJ2-7
size: -
V: TRBV5-1
DNA: TGCGCCAGCAGCTTGGGGCAGGGAATCCACGAGCAGTACTTC
CDR3: CASSLGQGIHEQYF

D: TRBD1
J: TRBJ1-4
size: -
V: TRBV5-1
DNA: TGCGCCAGCAGCTCCCAACTGACAGGGGGCCGTGAAAAACTGTTTTTT
CDR3: CASSSQLTGGREKLFF

D: TRBD2
J: TRBJ2-1
size: many
V: TRBV5-1
DNA: TGCGCCAGCAGCCCCTCGGGACTAGCGGGAGTGACCTACAATGAGCAGTTCTTC
CDR3: CASSPSGLAGVTYNEQFF

D: TRBD2
J: TRBJ2-1
size: -
V: TRBV5-1
DNA: TGCGCCAGCAAATCGGGACTAGGGGATGAGCAGTTCTTC
CDR3: CASKSGLGDEQFF

D: -
J: TRBJ1-1
size: few
V: TRBV7-9
DNA: TGTGCCAGCAGCTTAGCTAAAATTTCCCCTGAAGCTTTCTTT
CDR3: CASSLAKISPEAFF

D: TRBD2
J: TRBJ2-1
size: -
V: TRBV27
DNA: TGTGCCAGCAGTCTGGGACTAGCGGGCCACAATGAGCAGTTCTTC
CDR3: CASSLGLAGHNEQFF

D: TRBD2
J: TRBJ2-7
size: -
V: TRBV18
DNA: TGTGCCAGCTCACGTGGGACTAGCGGGACCCACGGGCAGTACTTC
CDR3: CASSRGTSGTHGQYF

D: TRBD1
J: TRBJ1-6
size: few
V: TRBV27
DNA: TGTGCCAGCAGTTTGGAGGGACAGGGGTATTCACCCCTCCACTTT
CDR3: CASSLEGQGYSPLHF

D: TRBD2
J: TRBJ2-3
size: -
V: TRBV7-9
DNA: TGTGCCAGCAGCTCGCTGGGGCGGGGGGTAGCAGATACGCAGTATTTT
CDR3: CASSSLGRGVADTQYF

D: TRBD2
J: TRBJ2-1
size: -
V: TRBV10-1
DNA: TGCGCCAGCAGGGTAGCCAAGACTAGCGGGAGGGGGACACCCTTACTGAATGAGCAGTTCTTC
CDR3: CASRVAKTSGRGTPLLNEQFF

D: TRBD1
J: TRBJ2-1
size: -
V: TRBV4-1
DNA: TGCGCCAGCAGCCAGGCAGGGGGCGGCCCATACAATGAGCAGTTCTTC
CDR3: CASSQAGGGPYNEQFF

D: TRBD1
J: TRBJ1-2
size: -
V: TRBV5-1
DNA: TGCGCCAGCAACACGGGACAGGGGACTACTAACTATGGCTACACCTTC
CDR3: CASNTGQGTTNYGYTF

D: -
J: TRBJ2-2
size: -
V: TRBV5-1
DNA: TGCGCCAGCAGCGGAACACAGGGAAACACCGGGGAGCTGTTTTTT
CDR3: CASSGTQGNTGELFF

D: -
J: TRBJ2-6
size: few
V: TRBV11-2
DNA: TGTGCCAGCAGCTTAGATCATTCTGGGGCCAACGTCCTGACTTTC
CDR3: CASSLDHSGANVLTF

D: TRBD2
J: TRBJ2-3
size: -
V: TRBV11-2
DNA: TGTGCCAGCAGCTTCCTAGCGGGCACAGATACGCAGTATTTT
CDR3: CASSFLAGTDTQYF

D: -
J: TRBJ2-7
size: -
V: TRBV18
DNA: TGTGCCAGCTCACCCTCCCAGGGGACACCGTACGAGCAGTACTTC
CDR3: CASSPSQGTPYEQYF

D: TRBD1
J: TRBJ1-2
size: -
V: TRBV2
DNA: TGTGCCAGCAGTCGGGGGACAGGGGGCTATGGCTACACCTTC
CDR3: CASSRGTGGYGYTF

D: -
J: TRBJ1-1
size: -
V: TRBV7-2
DNA: TGTGCCAGCAGGCTCAGGGTGAACACTGAAGCTTTCTTT
CDR3: CASRLRVNTEAFF

D: -
J: TRBJ1-6
size: -
V: TRBV7-2
DNA: TGTGCCAGCAGCTTAGGTCCGGGGTATAATTCACCCCTCCACTTT
CDR3: CASSLGPGYNSPLHF

D: TRBD2
J: TRBJ2-1
size: few
V: TRBV7-6
DNA: TGTGCCAGCAGCTCCGGGTCTAGCGGGAGCTACAATGAGCAGTTCTTC
CDR3: CASSSGSSGSYNEQFF

D: TRBD1
J: TRBJ1-2
size: -
V: TRBV7-9
DNA: TGTGCCAGCAGCCCCAGGACAGGGTTTGGCTACACCTTC
CDR3: CASSPRTGFGYTF

D: TRBD1
J: TRBJ2-7
size: few
V: TRBV27
DNA: TGTGCCAGCAGTTTGAAACCCGGGACAGGGTCATCCGAGCAGTACTTC
CDR3: CASSLKPGTGSSEQYF

D: -
J: TRBJ2-5
size: few
V: TRBV9
DNA: TGTGCCAGCAGCGTATCTGGGGGGGAGACCCAGTACTTC
CDR3: CASSVSGGETQYF

D: TRBD2
J: TRBJ2-1
size: -
V: TRBV7-6
DNA: TGTGCCAGCAGCTCGGGAGGCTCCTACAATGAGCAGTTCTTC
CDR3: CASSSGGSYNEQFF

D: -
J: TRBJ2-7
size: -
V: TRBV7-8
DNA: TGTGCCAGCAGGATGGATGGGGCTGTGGGCGAGCAGTACTTC
CDR3: CASRMDGAVGEQYF

D: TRBD1
J: TRBJ1-6
size: few
V: TRBV2
DNA: TGTGCCAGCAGTGAGACAGGGAGGTCGGCTAATTCACCCCTCCACTTT
CDR3: CASSETGRSANSPLHF

D: TRBD2
J: TRBJ2-5
size: -
V: TRBV5-6
DNA: TGTGCCAGCAGCTTGCTGCGCGGGGGGGCCTCGGAGACCCAGTACTTC
CDR3: CASSLLRGGASETQYF

D: TRBD2
J: TRBJ2-7
size: -
V: TRBV7-9
DNA: TGTGCCAGCAGCTCGGGGACTAGCGGGAGGCGCGAGCAGTACTTC
CDR3: CASSSGTSGRREQYF

D: TRBD1
J: TRBJ1-4
size: -
V: TRBV18
DNA: TGTGCCAGCTCCCAGGAAATGACAGGGGGTGAAAAACTGTTTTTT
CDR3: CASSQEMTGGEKLFF

D: TRBD1
J: TRBJ1-2
size: -
V: TRBV6-5
DNA: TGTGCCAGCAGTCGACAGGGGGCTGACTATGGCTACACCTTC
CDR3: CASSRQGADYGYTF

D: TRBD2
J: TRBJ2-1
size: once
V: TRBV5-6
DNA: TGTGCCAGCAGTTCGGGGACTAGCGGGGGAAATTACAATGAGCAGTTCTTC
CDR3: CASSSGTSGGNYNEQFF

D: TRBD1
J: TRBJ1-1
size: once
V: TRBV5-1
DNA: TGCGCCAGCAGCTTACGACAGGGTGGTGGTGAAGCTTTCTTT
CDR3: CASSLRQGGGEAFF

D: TRBD1
J: TRBJ2-7
size: few
V: TRBV5-1
DNA: TGCGCCAGCAGCACCCTTCCGGGACAGGGAGGCGAGCAGTACTTC
CDR3: CASSTLPGQGGEQYF

D: -
J: TRBJ2-1
size: -
V: TRBV6-5
DNA: TGTGCCAGCAGTTACGGAAGGGGGGGAGTTAACAATGAGCAGTTCTTC
CDR3: CASSYGRGGVNNEQFF

D: TRBD1
J: TRBJ2-2
size: -
V: TRBV5-1
DNA: TGCGCCAGCAGCTTAAGGGACAGCAACACCGGGGAGCTGTTTTTT
CDR3: CASSLRDSNTGELFF

D: TRBD1
J: TRBJ1-3
size: -
V: TRBV2
DNA: TGTGCCAGCAGGGAACCAGGGGGCCAAGGAAACACCATATATTTT
CDR3: CASREPGGQGNTIYF

D: -
J: TRBJ1-2
size: -
V: TRBV7-6
DNA: TGTGCCAGCAGCCCGCAGGGTGGACAAGGCTACACCTTC
CDR3: CASSPQGGQGYTF

D: -
J: TRBJ2-1
size: -
V: TRBV6-1
DNA: TGTGCCAGCAGTGAAGTTGGGCCCTCCTACAATGAGCAGTTCTTC
CDR3: CASSEVGPSYNEQFF

D: -
J: TRBJ1-1
size: -
V: TRBV6-5
DNA: TGTGCCAGCAGTTTACAGGGGAACACTGAAGCTTTCTTT
CDR3: CASSLQGNTEAFF

D: TRBD2
J: TRBJ2-1
size: -
V: TRBV7-2
DNA: TGTGCCAGCACCATCCTTAGCGGGAGGGCTGGGAATGAGCAGTTCTTC
CDR3: CASTILSGRAGNEQFF